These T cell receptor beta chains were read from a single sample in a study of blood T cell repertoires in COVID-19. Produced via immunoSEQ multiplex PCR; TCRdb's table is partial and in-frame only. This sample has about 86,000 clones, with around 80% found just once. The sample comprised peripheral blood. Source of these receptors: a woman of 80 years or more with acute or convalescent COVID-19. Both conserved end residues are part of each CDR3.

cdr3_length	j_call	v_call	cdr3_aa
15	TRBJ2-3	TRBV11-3	CASSLGQGSTDTQYF
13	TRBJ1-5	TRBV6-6	CASSYVRDQPQHF
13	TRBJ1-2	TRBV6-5	CASSQWDSWGYTF
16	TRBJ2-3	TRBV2	CASSDGRGTGGDTQYF
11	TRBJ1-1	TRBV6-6	CASSIDTEAFF
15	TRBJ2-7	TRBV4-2	CASSQVSGSPLEQYF
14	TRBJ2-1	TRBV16	CASSPGGSYNEQFF
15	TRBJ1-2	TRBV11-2	CASSPQVTANYGYTF
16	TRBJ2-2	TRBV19	CASRSGTGMVTGELFF
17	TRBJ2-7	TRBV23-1	CASSLPPRDRSTYEQYF
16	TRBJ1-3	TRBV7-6	CASSLTTGASGNTIYF
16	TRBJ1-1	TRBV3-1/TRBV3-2	CASSQDPGTRNTEAFF
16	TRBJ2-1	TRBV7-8	CASSLGQGLADNEQFF
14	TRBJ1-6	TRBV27	CASSLGQGDSPLHF
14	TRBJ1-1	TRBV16	CASSLKTTRAEAFF
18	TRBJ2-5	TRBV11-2	CASSWWTSGLSRQETQYF
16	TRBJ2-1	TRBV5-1	CASSADGTSGYNEQFF
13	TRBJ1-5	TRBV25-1	CASSETGNQPQHF
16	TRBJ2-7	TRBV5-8	CASSGSGAIRSGEQYF
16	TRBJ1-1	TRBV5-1	CASSLVQGRANTEAFF
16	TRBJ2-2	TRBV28	CASSLSPSGSSGELFF
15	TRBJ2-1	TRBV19	CASTRTSGDYNEQFF
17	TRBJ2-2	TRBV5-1	CASSLSGPADFTGELFF
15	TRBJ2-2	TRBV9	CASSVGSVPTGELFF
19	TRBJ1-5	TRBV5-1	CASSSNAGRGEGSNQPQHF
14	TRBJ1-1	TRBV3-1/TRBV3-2	CASSPAYRGAEAFF
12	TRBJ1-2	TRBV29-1	CSVESVNYGYTF
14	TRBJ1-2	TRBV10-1	CARGQGADDYGYTF
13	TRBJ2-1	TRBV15	CATSYDRAYEQFF
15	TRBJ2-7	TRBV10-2	CASSSRGQDLYEQYF
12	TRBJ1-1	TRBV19	CASSIKGMGAFF
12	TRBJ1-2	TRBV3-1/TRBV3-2	CASSQRDYGYTF
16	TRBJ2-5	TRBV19	CASSPRTGRGQETQYF
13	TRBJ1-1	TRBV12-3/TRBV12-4	CASSLDRAAEAFF